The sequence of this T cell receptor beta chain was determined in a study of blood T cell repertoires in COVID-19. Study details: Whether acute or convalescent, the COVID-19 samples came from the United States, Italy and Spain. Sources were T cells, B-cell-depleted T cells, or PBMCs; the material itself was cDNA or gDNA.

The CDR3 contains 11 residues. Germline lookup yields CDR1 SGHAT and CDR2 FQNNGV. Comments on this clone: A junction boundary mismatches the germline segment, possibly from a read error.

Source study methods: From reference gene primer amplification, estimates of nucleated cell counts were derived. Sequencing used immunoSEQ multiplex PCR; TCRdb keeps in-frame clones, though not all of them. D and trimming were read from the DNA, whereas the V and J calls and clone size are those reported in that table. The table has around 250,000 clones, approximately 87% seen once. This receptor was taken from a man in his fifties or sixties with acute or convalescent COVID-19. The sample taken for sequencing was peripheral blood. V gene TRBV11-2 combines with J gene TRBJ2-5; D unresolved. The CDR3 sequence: CASREAETQYF. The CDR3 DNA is TGTGCAAGCAGAGAGGCGGAGACCCAGTACTTC.